This T cell receptor beta chain is from a study of CD8 T cells in ankylosing spondylitis. General observations from the study: Blood of patients with ankylosing spondylitis appeared to be characterized by a TCR beta motif of about 8 highly homologous variants.

The table lists this clonotype with many counts. What it binds is unknown. In germline, CDR1 is SGDLS, CDR2 YYNGEE. V was clipped by 3 bases and J by 8 bases; unmatched bases: 8. The CDR3 is 15 amino acids. TCRdb itself ran the 5' RACE reads through MiXCR, one entry per CDR3 protein. The table has 39,000 or so distinct CDR3 sequences, 3% seen once. V gene TRBV9 combines with J gene TRBJ1-2; TRBD1 matches 12 bases. Input material: blood, either unsorted or a sorted T cell fraction (not recorded which). The sequence came from a male donor with ankylosing spondylitis or in good health (not recorded which). DNA of the CDR3: TGTGCCAGCAGCGCGCCGGGACAGGGGGCGAGGGGCTACACCTTC. Its protein is CASSAPGQGARGYTF.